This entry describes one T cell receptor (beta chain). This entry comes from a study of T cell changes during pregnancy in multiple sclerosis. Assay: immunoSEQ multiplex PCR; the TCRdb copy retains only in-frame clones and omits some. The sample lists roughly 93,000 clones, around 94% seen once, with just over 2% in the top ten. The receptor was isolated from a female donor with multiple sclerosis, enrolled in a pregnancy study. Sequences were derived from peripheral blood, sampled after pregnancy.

DNA for the CDR3: TGTGCCAGCAGCTTGGAGTCGAGCACCGGGGAGCTGTTTTTT. Translating it yields CASSLESSTGELFF. The rearrangement uses TRBV5-4 and TRBJ2-2; no firm D call. V was cut by 0 bases and J by 4 bases, with 7 bases left in between. CDR1 and CDR2 from the germline V gene are SGHNT and YYREEE (reference sequence). The CDR3 contains 14 residues.